This T cell receptor (beta chain) derives from a study of T cells in Graves' hyperthyroidism and ophthalmopathy. Germline assignment: CDR1 KGHSH and CDR2 LQKENI. This CDR3 has 15 residues. Trimming cost V 0 bases and J 3 bases, with 12 bases left between them. Thyroid ultrasound and orbital computed tomography, with clinical symptoms and serum thyroxine and TRAb, informed diagnoses. Study observations and caveats: Using 13 V-J features, a model discriminated ophthalmopathy from stable hyperthyroidism.

What was amplified from RNA transcripts were TCR beta CDR3 regions. First-round RT-PCR with HTBI primers amplified the TCR CDR3 region. TCRdb ran MiXCR on the multiplex PCR reads and lists one entry per CDR3 protein. Of over 200,000 distinct CDR3 sequences detected, under 20% appear once; the ten largest clones hold approximately 50%. This clonotype was found many times. Its antigen is undetermined. This clonotype was obtained from a man in his fifties or sixties with Graves' hyperthyroidism. The sample taken for sequencing was blood. The J gene is TRBJ2-7, the V gene TRBV18; possibly TRBD1 or TRBD2 for D (6 bases each). The CDR3 loop is CASSPPGGRNYEQYF. The CDR3 coding sequence is TGTGCCAGCTCACCACCGGGGGGCAGGAACTACGAGCAGTACTTC. The variable domain in full, with the rest retrieved from reference TRBV18 and TRBJ2-7, is NAGVMQNPRHLVRRRGQEARLRCSPMKGHSHVYWYRQLPEEGLKFMVYLQKENIIDESGMPKERFSAEFPKEGPSILRIQQVVRGDSAAYFCASSPPGGRNYEQYFGPGTRLTVT.